The rows below give T cell receptor beta chains drawn from one sample of a study of blood T cell repertoires in COVID-19. Measured with immunoSEQ multiplex PCR; TCRdb has only the in-frame clones, and not every one. Of about 110,000 clones listed, roughly 80% are singletons. The sample was peripheral blood. These receptors came from a woman in her sixties with acute or convalescent COVID-19. Both conserved end residues are part of each CDR3. A D gene is named only where the DNA matches it firmly. Some rows have no size entry. The others give once, few or many, or a class for an expanded clone.

size: NA
D: TRBD1
J: TRBJ2-3
V: TRBV2
CDR3: CASSTDRGTDTQYF
DNA: TGTGCCAGCAGTACAGACAGGGGCACAGATACGCAGTATTTT

size: NA
D: NA
J: TRBJ1-1
V: TRBV11-2
CDR3: CASSFRQKGEAFF
DNA: TGTGCCAGCAGCTTTCGACAGAAAGGCGAAGCTTTCTTT

size: NA
D: NA
J: TRBJ1-5
V: TRBV2
CDR3: CASTGVRSNQPQHF
DNA: TGTGCCAGCACTGGAGTGAGGAGCAATCAGCCCCAGCATTTT

size: NA
D: NA
J: TRBJ2-3
V: TRBV7-2
CDR3: CASSTGLDTQYF
DNA: TGTGCCAGCAGTACAGGGTTAGATACGCAGTATTTT

size: NA
D: TRBD1
J: TRBJ2-2
V: TRBV27
CDR3: CASSVGQGADGELFF
DNA: TGTGCCAGCAGTGTAGGACAGGGGGCAGACGGGGAGCTGTTTTTT

size: NA
D: TRBD2
J: TRBJ2-1
V: TRBV2
CDR3: CASSGYGGANYNEQFF
DNA: TGTGCCAGCAGTGGTTACGGGGGGGCGAACTACAATGAGCAGTTCTTC

size: once
D: NA
J: TRBJ1-1
V: TRBV30
CDR3: CAWSLGGWSGNTEAFF
DNA: TGTGCCTGGAGCCTGGGGGGATGGTCCGGGAACACTGAAGCTTTCTTT

size: NA
D: NA
J: TRBJ2-2
V: TRBV28
CDR3: CASFRSGSNTGELFF
DNA: TGTGCCAGCTTTAGATCAGGGTCGAACACCGGGGAGCTGTTTTTT

size: once
D: NA
J: TRBJ2-6
V: TRBV28
CDR3: CASTVGSGANVLTF
DNA: TGTGCCAGTACAGTAGGCTCTGGGGCCAACGTCCTGACTTTC

size: NA
D: TRBD2
J: TRBJ2-2
V: TRBV6-6
CDR3: CASSSPKKAGALNTGELFF
DNA: TGTGCCAGCAGCTCCCCAAAAAAAGCGGGGGCCCTTAACACCGGGGAGCTGTTTTTT

size: NA
D: NA
J: TRBJ2-3
V: TRBV5-6
CDR3: CASSLVGGESTDTQYF
DNA: TGTGCCAGCAGCTTGGTCGGCGGGGAAAGCACAGATACGCAGTATTTT

size: NA
D: NA
J: TRBJ2-2
V: TRBV3-1/TRBV3-2
CDR3: CASSQASGEAGELFF
DNA: TGTGCCAGCAGCCAAGCGTCGGGGGAAGCCGGGGAGCTGTTTTTT

size: NA
D: NA
J: TRBJ2-7
V: TRBV11-2
CDR3: CASSFSDGAYEQYF
DNA: TGTGCCAGCAGCTTTAGTGACGGGGCCTACGAGCAGTACTTC

size: NA
D: TRBD1
J: TRBJ2-1
V: TRBV29-1
CDR3: CSSQGGGQGYNEQFF
DNA: TGCAGCTCTCAAGGCGGCGGACAGGGTTACAATGAGCAGTTCTTC

size: once
D: NA
J: TRBJ1-2
V: TRBV24-1
CDR3: CATSPGNYGYTF
DNA: TGTGCCACCAGTCCGGGGAACTATGGCTACACCTTC

size: few
D: NA
J: TRBJ2-1
V: TRBV3-1/TRBV3-2
CDR3: CASSQGEPYKFF
DNA: TGTGCCAGCAGCCAAGGGGAGCCTTACAAGTTCTTC